This paragraph reports one T cell receptor (beta chain). The sample originates from a study of shared clonotypes between healthy human individuals. Study at large: The plates for each donor numbered three CD4 naive, three CD4 memory, two CD8 naive and one CD8 memory.

CDR3 size: 16 residues. The germline V gene encodes CDR1 SGHDT and CDR2 YYEEEE. The V segment lost 1 base and the J segment 4 bases; nucleotides outside the gene matches: 7. Generated by immunoSEQ multiplex PCR, the TCRdb table keeps only in-frame clones and is missing some. In the table there are around 2.1 million clones, 95% of which are singletons. The TCR comes from a man between 18 and 35 years old in good health. Sequenced material: naive CD4+ T cells sorted from blood. Subset: CD45RA+ positively selected. This rearrangement joins TRBV5-6 to TRBJ1-4; 7 bases are a match to TRBD1. CDR3 residues: CASSLTPTGINEKLFF. DNA of the CDR3: TGTGCCAGCAGCTTGACGCCGACAGGGATTAATGAAAAACTGTTTTTT.